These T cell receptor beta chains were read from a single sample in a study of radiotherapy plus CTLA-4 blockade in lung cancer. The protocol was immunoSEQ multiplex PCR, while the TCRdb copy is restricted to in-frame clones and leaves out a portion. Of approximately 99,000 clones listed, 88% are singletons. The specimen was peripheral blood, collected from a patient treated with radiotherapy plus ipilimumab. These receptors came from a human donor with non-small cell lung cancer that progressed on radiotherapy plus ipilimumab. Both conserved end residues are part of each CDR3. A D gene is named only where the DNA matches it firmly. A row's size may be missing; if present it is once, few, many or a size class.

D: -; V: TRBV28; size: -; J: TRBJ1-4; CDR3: CASSQFRGGFNEKLFF; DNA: TGTGCCAGCAGCCAGTTTAGAGGGGGGTTTAATGAAAAACTGTTTTTT
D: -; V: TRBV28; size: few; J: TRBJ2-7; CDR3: CASSSGDRAYEQYF; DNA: TGTGCCAGCAGTTCTGGGGACCGTGCCTACGAGCAGTACTTC
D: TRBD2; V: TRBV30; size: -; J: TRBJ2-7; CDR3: CAWSPGTSSYEQYF; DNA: TGTGCCTGGTCACCCGGGACTAGCTCTTACGAGCAGTACTTC
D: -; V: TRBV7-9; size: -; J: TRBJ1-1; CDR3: CASSPGSLNTEAFF; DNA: TGTGCCAGCAGCCCCGGAAGTCTAAACACTGAAGCTTTCTTT
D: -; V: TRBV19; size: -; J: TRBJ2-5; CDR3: CASSNGGAETQYF; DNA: TGTGCCAGTAGTAATGGGGGCGCGGAGACCCAGTACTTC
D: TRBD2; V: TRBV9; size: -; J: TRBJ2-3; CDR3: CATSTSGDTQYF; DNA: TGTGCCACTTCGACTAGCGGAGATACGCAGTATTTT
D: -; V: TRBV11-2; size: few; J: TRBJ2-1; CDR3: CASSLGRKIVGSSYNEQFF; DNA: TGTGCCAGCAGCTTAGGCCGGAAGATTGTCGGGAGTTCCTACAATGAGCAGTTCTTC
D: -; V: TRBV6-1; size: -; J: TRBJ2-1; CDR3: CASSASAGVGEQFF; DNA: TGTGCCAGCAGCGCCAGCGCAGGGGTTGGTGAGCAGTTCTTC
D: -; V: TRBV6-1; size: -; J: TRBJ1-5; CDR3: CASSSTKGGNQPQHF; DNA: TGTGCCAGCAGCTCGACCAAGGGAGGCAATCAGCCCCAGCATTTT
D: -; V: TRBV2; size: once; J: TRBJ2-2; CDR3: CASRRGNSNTGELFF; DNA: TGTGCCAGCAGGCGAGGAAATTCGAACACCGGGGAGCTGTTTTTT
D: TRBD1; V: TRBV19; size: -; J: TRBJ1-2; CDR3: CASSPGTGANNYGYTF; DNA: TGTGCCAGTAGTCCAGGGACAGGGGCGAATAACTATGGCTACACCTTC
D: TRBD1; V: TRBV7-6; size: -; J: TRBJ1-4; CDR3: CASSPGGSINEKLFF; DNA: TGTGCCAGCAGCCCAGGGGGCTCGATTAATGAAAAACTGTTTTTT
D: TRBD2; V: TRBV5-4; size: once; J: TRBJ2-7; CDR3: CASSLYGRALLGYEQYF; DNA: TGTGCCAGCAGCTTGTACGGGAGGGCCCTCCTTGGGTACGAGCAGTACTTC
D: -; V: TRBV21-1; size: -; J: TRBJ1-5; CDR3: CASSKVGRNSNQPQHF; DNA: TGTGCCAGCAGCAAAGTGGGACGGAATAGCAATCAGCCCCAGCATTTT
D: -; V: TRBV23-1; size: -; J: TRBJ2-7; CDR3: CASSPLGTPPVEQYF; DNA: TGCGCCAGCAGTCCTCTTGGGACACCCCCTGTCGAGCAGTACTTC
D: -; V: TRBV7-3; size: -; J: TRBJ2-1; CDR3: CASSSSFGVYNEQFF; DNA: TGTGCCAGCAGCTCATCCTTCGGAGTTTACAATGAGCAGTTCTTC
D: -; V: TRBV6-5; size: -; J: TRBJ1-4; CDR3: CASSYRHIATNEKLFF; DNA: TGTGCCAGCAGTTACCGCCACATTGCAACTAATGAAAAACTGTTTTTT
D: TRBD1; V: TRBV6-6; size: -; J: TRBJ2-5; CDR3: CASRTTGGWKETQYF; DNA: TGTGCCAGCAGAACGACAGGGGGCTGGAAGGAGACCCAGTACTTC
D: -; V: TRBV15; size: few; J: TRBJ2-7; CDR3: CATGDRFSYEQYF; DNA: TGTGCCACCGGAGACAGGTTTTCATACGAGCAGTACTTC
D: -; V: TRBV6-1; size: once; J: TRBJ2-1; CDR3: CASSPPVGEQFF; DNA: TGTGCCAGCAGCCCCCCGGTGGGTGAGCAGTTCTTC
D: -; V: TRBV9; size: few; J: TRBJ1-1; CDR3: CASSVDLGNTEAFF; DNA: TGTGCCAGCAGCGTAGATCTGGGGAACACTGAAGCTTTCTTT
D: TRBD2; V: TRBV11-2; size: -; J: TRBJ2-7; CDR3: CASSLGRGETYEQYF; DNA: TGTGCCAGCAGCTTAGGCCGGGGGGAAACCTACGAGCAGTACTTC
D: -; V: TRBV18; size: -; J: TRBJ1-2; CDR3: CASSLTNYGYTF; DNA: TGTGCCAGCTCACTAACGAACTATGGCTACACCTTC
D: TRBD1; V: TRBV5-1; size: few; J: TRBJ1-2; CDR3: CASSQSQGADGYTF; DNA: TGCGCCAGCAGCCAATCCCAGGGGGCGGATGGCTACACCTTC
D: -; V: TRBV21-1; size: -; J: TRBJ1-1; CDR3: CASRPGGGGTEAFF; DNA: TGTGCCAGCCGACCAGGGGGGGGAGGGACTGAAGCTTTCTTT
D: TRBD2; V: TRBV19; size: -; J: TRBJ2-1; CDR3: CASSETPTSGSQNEQFF; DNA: TGTGCCAGTAGCGAGACTCCCACTAGCGGGAGTCAGAATGAGCAGTTCTTC